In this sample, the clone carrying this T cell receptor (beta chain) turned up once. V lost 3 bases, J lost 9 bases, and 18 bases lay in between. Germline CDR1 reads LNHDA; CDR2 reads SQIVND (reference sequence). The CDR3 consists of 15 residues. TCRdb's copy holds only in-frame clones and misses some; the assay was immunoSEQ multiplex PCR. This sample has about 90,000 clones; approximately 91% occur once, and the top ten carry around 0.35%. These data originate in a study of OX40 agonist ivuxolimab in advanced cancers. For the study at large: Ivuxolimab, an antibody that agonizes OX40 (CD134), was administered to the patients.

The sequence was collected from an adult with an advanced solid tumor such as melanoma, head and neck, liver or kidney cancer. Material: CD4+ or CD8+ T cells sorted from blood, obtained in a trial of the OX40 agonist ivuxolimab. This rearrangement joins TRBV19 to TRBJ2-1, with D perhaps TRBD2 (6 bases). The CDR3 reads CASSIGTATVGEQFF. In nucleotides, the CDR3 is TGTGCCAGTAGTATCGGGACTGCGACGGTGGGTGAGCAGTTCTTC.